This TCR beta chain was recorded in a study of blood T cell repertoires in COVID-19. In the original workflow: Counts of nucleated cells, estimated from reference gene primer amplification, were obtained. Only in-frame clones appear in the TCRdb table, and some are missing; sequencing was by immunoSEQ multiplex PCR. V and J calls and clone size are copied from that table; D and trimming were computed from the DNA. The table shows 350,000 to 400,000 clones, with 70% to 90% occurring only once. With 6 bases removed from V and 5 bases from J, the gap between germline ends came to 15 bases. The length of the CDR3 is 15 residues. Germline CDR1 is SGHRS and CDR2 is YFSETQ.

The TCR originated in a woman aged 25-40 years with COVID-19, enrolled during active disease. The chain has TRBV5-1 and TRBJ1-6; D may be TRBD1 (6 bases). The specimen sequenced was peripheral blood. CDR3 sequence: CASTEPGVNNSPLHF. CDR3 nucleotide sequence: TGCGCCAGCACTGAACCAGGGGTAAATAATTCACCCCTCCACTTT.